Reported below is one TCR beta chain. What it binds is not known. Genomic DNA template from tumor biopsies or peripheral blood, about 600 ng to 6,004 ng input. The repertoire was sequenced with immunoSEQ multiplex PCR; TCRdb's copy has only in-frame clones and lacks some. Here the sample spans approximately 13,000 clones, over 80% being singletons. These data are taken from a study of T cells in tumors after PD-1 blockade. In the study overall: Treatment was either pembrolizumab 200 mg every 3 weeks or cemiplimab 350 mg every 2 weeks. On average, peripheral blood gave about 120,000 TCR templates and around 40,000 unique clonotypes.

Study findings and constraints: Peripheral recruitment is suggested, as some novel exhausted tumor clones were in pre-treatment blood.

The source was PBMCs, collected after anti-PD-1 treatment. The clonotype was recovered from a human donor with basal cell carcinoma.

For the CDR3, the DNA is TGTGCCAGCAGCTTAGGTTCGCAAGGCGGCCCTGCAACTAATGAAAAACTGTTTTTT. Encoded protein: CASSLGSQGGPATNEKLFF. The gene calls are TRBV7-9 and TRBJ1-4; D uncertain. Germline CDR1 is SEHNR and CDR2 is FQNEAQ (reference sequence). The CDR3 has 19 residues. Trimming shortened V by 1 base and J by 0 bases, and 18 bases separated the two germline ends.